The clone carrying this T cell receptor (beta chain) has at least ten counts. Its target is unknown. The CDR3 regions of TCR beta were amplified from RNA transcripts. A set of HTBI primers served as the primers for a first-round RT-PCR of the TCR CDR3. MiXCR was run by TCRdb on the multiplex PCR reads, yielding one entry per CDR3 protein. Among fewer than 600,000 distinct CDR3 sequences listed, less than 15% were seen once. This sample is drawn from a study of T cells in Graves' hyperthyroidism and ophthalmopathy. General study points: Ophthalmopathy was distinguished from stable hyperthyroidism by 13 V-J signatures.

Uncontrolled infection, other autoimmune disease, pregnancy or lactation barred patients from enrollment. From under 12 ml of fresh peripheral blood, PBMCs were isolated. This clonotype was obtained from a woman in her thirties or forties with Graves' hyperthyroidism. The sequenced sample consisted of blood.

The CDR3 is CASSSGLAGDNEQFF. The CDR3 bases are TGTGCCAGCAGCTCCGGACTAGCGGGAGATAATGAGCAGTTCTTC. This sequence joins TRBV7-3 and TRBJ2-1, with 13 bases fitting TRBD2. Germline-derived CDR1 and CDR2 are SGHTA and FQGTGA. The J segment lost 7 bases and the V segment lost 4 bases, leaving 4 bases of the junction unmatched. The CDR3 has 15 amino acids. Together with reference TRBV7-3 and TRBJ2-1, the CDR3 gives the full variable domain: GAGVSQTPSNKVTEKGKYVELRCDPISGHTALYWYRQSLGQGPEFLIYFQGTGAADDSGLPNDRFFAVRPEGSVSTLKIQRTERGDSAVYLCASSSGLAGDNEQFFGPGTRLTVL.